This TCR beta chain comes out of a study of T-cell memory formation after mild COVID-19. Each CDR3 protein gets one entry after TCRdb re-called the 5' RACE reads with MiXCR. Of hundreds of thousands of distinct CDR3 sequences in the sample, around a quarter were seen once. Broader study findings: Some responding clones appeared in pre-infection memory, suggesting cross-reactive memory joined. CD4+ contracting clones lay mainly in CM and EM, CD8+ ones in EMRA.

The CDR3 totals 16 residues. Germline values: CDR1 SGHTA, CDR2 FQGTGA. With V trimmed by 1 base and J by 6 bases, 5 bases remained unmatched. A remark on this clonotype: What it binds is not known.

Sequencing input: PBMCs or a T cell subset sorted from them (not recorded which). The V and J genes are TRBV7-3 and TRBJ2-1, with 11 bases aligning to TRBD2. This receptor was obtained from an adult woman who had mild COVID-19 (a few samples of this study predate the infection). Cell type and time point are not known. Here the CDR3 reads CASSLKGTSGRNEQFF. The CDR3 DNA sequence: TGTGCCAGCAGCTTAAAGGGGACTAGCGGCCGCAATGAGCAGTTCTTC.